This entry lists 32 T cell receptor beta chains sequenced from one sample in a study of control samples from healthy donors and cancer patients. The method was immunoSEQ multiplex PCR; TCRdb's version includes in-frame clones alone and lacks a portion of them. The repertoire includes 100,000 to 150,000 clones, approximately 92% of them detected once, and 2% to 2.5% sits in the top ten. Sequenced sample: blood. These receptors all come from a woman aged 50 to 65 in good health.

This rearrangement joins TRBV5-4 to TRBJ2-1, with 7 bases fitting TRBD2. With 2 bases clipped from V and 1 base from J, the junction kept 6 bases outside the gene matches. CDR1 is SGHNT and CDR2 is YYREEE in the germline V gene (reference sequence). The CDR3 is made up of 16 amino acids. CDR3 sequence reads: CASSLVFGGSYNEQFF. The CDR3 DNA sequence: TGTGCCAGCAGCTTAGTGTTCGGGGGGTCCTACAATGAGCAGTTCTTC. The full variable domain, its missing parts supplied by reference TRBV5-4 and TRBJ2-1, is ETGVTQSPTHLIKTRGQQVTLRCSSQSGHNTVSWYQQALGQGPQFIFQYYREEENGRGNFPPRFSGLQFPNYSSELNVNALELDDSALYLCASSLVFGGSYNEQFFGPGTRLTVL.

The V gene is TRBV19, the J gene TRBJ1-1, with D tentatively TRBD1 (6 bases). The CDR3 loop spans 14 amino acids. Trimming cost V 3 bases and J 1 base, with 9 bases left between them. Per germline, CDR1 LNHDA and CDR2 SQIVND (reference sequence). Here the CDR3 reads CASSMGHQNTEAFF. For the CDR3, the DNA is TGTGCCAGTAGTATGGGACACCAGAACACTGAAGCTTTCTTT.

The genes are TRBV19 and TRBJ1-6; D gene uncertain. Germline CDR1 is LNHDA and CDR2 is SQIVND (reference sequence). Trimming removed 1 base at V and 0 bases at J, with 7 bases between. The CDR3 is made up of 16 amino acids. CDR3 in amino acids: CASSIALNSYNSPLHF. CDR3 nucleotide sequence: TGTGCCAGTAGTATAGCACTGAACTCCTATAATTCACCCCTCCACTTT.

V and J are TRBV5-5 and TRBJ2-7, with TRBD1 matching 9 bases. The CDR3 covers 15 residues. Losses at the gene ends were 4 bases for V and 3 bases for J; bases not matched to a gene: 8. The germline gives CDR1 SGHKS, CDR2 YYEKEE (reference sequence). The CDR3 loop reads CASSGDRGVHYEQYF. The CDR3, as DNA: TGTGCCAGCAGCGGAGACAGGGGGGTACACTACGAGCAGTACTTC.

This rearrangement joins TRBV30 to TRBJ2-7; D ambiguous. Between the trimmed V and J ends, which lost 8 bases and 4 bases, there was a span of 15 bases. CDR1 and CDR2 from the germline V gene are GTSNPN and SVGIG (reference sequence). This CDR3 is built from 12 residues. Here the CDR3 reads CATKGLQYEQYF. DNA for the CDR3: TGTGCCACCAAGGGATTACAGTACGAGCAGTACTTC.

V gene TRBV7-2 combines with J gene TRBJ1-2; D unresolved. The CDR3 spans 13 residues. Germline-derived CDR1 and CDR2 are SGHTA and FQGNSA. The V and J ends lost 1 base and 8 bases respectively, with 11 bases between them. The chain's CDR3 is CASSLEVLYGYTF. The CDR3 bases are TGTGCCAGCAGCTTAGAAGTACTCTACGGCTACACCTTC.

The chain employs TRBV2 and TRBJ1-4; 9 positions agree with TRBD1. Germline CDR1 reads SNHLY; CDR2 reads FYNNEI. The CDR3 has 15 residues. With V trimmed by 6 bases and J by 7 bases, 9 bases remained unmatched. The CDR3 loop reads CASRRTGGGSEKLFF. CDR3 bases: TGTGCCAGCAGGCGAACAGGGGGCGGATCTGAAAAACTGTTTTTT. Complete variable domain (other parts from reference TRBV2 and TRBJ1-4): EPEVTQTPSHQVTQMGQEVILRCVPISNHLYFYWYRQILGQKVEFLVSFYNNEISEKSEIFDDQFSVERPDGSNFTLKIRSTKLEDSAMYFCASRRTGGGSEKLFFGSGTQLSVL.

The chain recombines TRBV6-5 with TRBJ2-7; a weak D match, TRBD2 (7 bases). V was clipped by 6 bases and J by 6 bases, with 15 bases between them. Germline-derived CDR1 and CDR2 are MNHEY and SVGAGI. CDR3 size: 13 residues. The CDR3 sequence is CASRTMAGAEQYF. Written as DNA, the CDR3 is TGTGCCAGCAGGACCATGGCGGGGGCCGAGCAGTACTTC.

The V and J genes are TRBV4-2 and TRBJ2-1, with TRBD1 matching 9 bases. V lost 0 bases, J lost 7 bases, and 7 bases stayed unmatched. This CDR3 spans 16 amino acids. Per the germline V gene, CDR1 is LGHNA and CDR2 is YNFKEQ. The CDR3, as DNA: TGTGCCAGCAGCCAAGAACGGACAGGGGTTAATAATGAGCAGTTCTTC. This gives the protein CASSQERTGVNNEQFF.

This clone was seen only once. The V call is TRBV6-6, the J call TRBJ1-5; D may be TRBD1 (6 bases). This CDR3 has 13 amino acids. The germline V gene has CDR1 MNHNY and CDR2 SVGAGI (reference sequence). Trimming left V 6 bases short and J 2 bases short, with 8 bases between. Here the CDR3 reads CASSNRGNQPQHF. In DNA, the CDR3 is TGTGCCAGCAGCAACAGGGGCAATCAGCCCCAGCATTTT.

The rearrangement links TRBV5-1 to TRBJ2-3; D unresolved. Germline V gene sequence: CDR1 SGHRS, CDR2 YFSETQ. V was trimmed by 0 bases and J by 2 bases, leaving 7 bases between them. CDR3 length: 14 residues. The DNA for the CDR3 is TGCGCCAGCAGCTTGGGGACCTACACAGATACGCAGTATTTT. It encodes CASSLGTYTDTQYF.

The chain combines TRBV19 with TRBJ2-7; the D gene is possibly TRBD1 (6 bases). Trimming pared 6 bases from V and 3 bases from J, leaving 18 bases between. In germline, CDR1 is LNHDA, CDR2 SQIVND (reference sequence). The CDR3 has 15 residues. CDR3 nucleotides: TGTGCCAGTAGCCTATTAGGGGGATTAGGCTACGAGCAGTACTTC. It encodes CASSLLGGLGYEQYF.

This chain uses TRBV28 with TRBJ2-1; 8 bases are shared with TRBD1. This CDR3 contains 12 residues. CDR1 is MDHEN, CDR2 SYDVKM, per germline. V shed 4 bases and J 14 bases; nucleotides not matched to a gene: 7. Written as DNA, the CDR3 is TGTGCCAGCAGTTATGGACAGGGAGGAGAGTTCTTC. It codes for CASSYGQGGEFF.

CDR3 DNA sequence: TGTGCCAGCAGTGGGTCCCGGGACAGGGGTGGCAATGAGCAGTTCTTC. It codes for CASSGSRDRGGNEQFF. The chain carries TRBV6-1 and TRBJ2-1; 10 bases are a match to TRBD1. CDR1 and CDR2 from the germline V gene are MNHNS and SASEGT. V lost 4 bases to trimming and J lost 6 bases; unmatched junction nucleotides: 9. CDR3 length equals 16 residues.

V usage is TRBV5-6 and J usage is TRBJ2-5, with D perhaps assigned TRBD1 or TRBD2 (5 bases each). The CDR3 is 16 residues long. CDR1 SGHDT and CDR2 YYEEEE come from the germline V gene. V shed 0 bases and J shed 0 bases, with 12 bases lying between them. The CDR3 sequence is CASSLGGKADQETQYF. CDR3 DNA sequence: TGTGCCAGCAGCTTGGGGGGGAAAGCGGACCAAGAGACCCAGTACTTC.

The chain carries TRBV6-5 and TRBJ1-5; D is perhaps TRBD1 (5 bases). The CDR3 sequence is 15 residues long. V lost 2 bases to trimming and J lost 0 bases, with 8 bases between them. The germline gives CDR1 MNHEY, CDR2 SVGAGI. The CDR3 bases are TGTGCCAGCAGTTACAGGGGCCCTAGCAATCAGCCCCAGCATTTT. Its protein is CASSYRGPSNQPQHF.

This clone was seen just once. This chain connects TRBV28 to TRBJ1-2; no clear D gene. V lost 1 base and J lost 8, with 14 bases in between. CDR3 length equals 14 residues. The germline V gene encodes CDR1 MDHEN and CDR2 SYDVKM. CDR3 loop: CASSLSGRLEGYTF. The CDR3 coding sequence is TGTGCCAGCAGTTTATCCGGGAGACTCGAGGGCTACACCTTC.

This chain connects TRBV27 to TRBJ1-2; no clear D. The CDR3 spans 13 residues. The ends were cut back, 3 bases at V and 1 base at J, with 6 bases in the middle. CDR1 is MNHEY, CDR2 SMNVEV, per germline (reference sequence). CDR3 loop: CASSFRDNYGYTF. CDR3 sequence (DNA): TGTGCCAGCAGTTTCCGTGATAACTATGGCTACACCTTC.

This clone has more than one count but fewer than ten. The V and J genes are TRBV9 and TRBJ1-3; possible D gene TRBD1, 5 bases. CDR1 and CDR2 (germline): SGDLS, YYNGEE. V was cut by 3 bases and J by 0 bases, with 16 bases left in between. This CDR3 region has 17 residues. CDR3: CASSAHRDRNSGNTIYF. DNA for the CDR3: TGTGCCAGCAGCGCCCACCGGGACCGAAACTCTGGAAACACCATATATTTT.

V usage is TRBV6-1 and J usage is TRBJ1-6; D not resolved. The CDR3 has 14 residues. CDR1 is MNHNS and CDR2 is SASEGT in the germline V gene. Trimming took off 3 bases at V and 0 bases at J, with 3 bases between the two ends. In DNA form, the CDR3 reads TGTGCCAGCAGTGACAGCTCCTATAATTCACCCCTCCACTTT. Translation: CASSDSSYNSPLHF.

The chain couples TRBV6-4 to TRBJ2-2, with 12 bases fitting TRBD2. With V trimmed by 5 bases and J by 5 bases, 3 bases remained unmatched. The CDR3 sequence is 15 residues long. From germline, CDR1 is MRHNA and CDR2 SNTAGT. CDR3 amino acids: CASSRLAGETGELFF. The CDR3, as DNA: TGTGCCAGCAGTCGACTAGCGGGGGAGACCGGGGAGCTGTTTTTT.

A remark on this clone: One end of the junction does not line up with germline, which may come from a read error. This chain links TRBV28 with TRBJ1-4; 8 bases are a match to TRBD1. The CDR3 consists of 15 residues. Germline CDR1 MDHEN, CDR2 SYDVKM. The CDR3 is CASSIGQGQNVKLFF. The CDR3 bases are TGTGCCAGCAGTATCGGACAGGGCCAAAATGTAAAACTGTTTTTT. Full variable domain (remainder filled in from reference TRBV28 and TRBJ1-4): DVKVTQSSRYLVKRTGEKVFLECVQDMDHENMFWYRQDPGLGLRLIYFSYDVKMKEKGDIPEGYSVSREKKERFSLILESASTNQTSMYLCASSIGQGQNVKLFFGSGTQLSVL.

J is TRBJ2-1 and V is TRBV5-1, with 10 bases aligning to TRBD2. Trimming took 6 bases from V and 15 from J; bases not matched to a gene: 15. Per germline, CDR1 SGHRS and CDR2 YFSETQ. The length of the CDR3 is 14 residues. The CDR3 region has the DNA TGCGCCAGCAAGGGACTAGCGAACCGCGGCCCAGCGTTCTTC. Its protein is CASKGLANRGPAFF. Supplemented by reference TRBV5-1 and TRBJ2-1, the full variable domain reads KAGVTQTPRYLIKTRGQQVTLSCSPISGHRSVSWYQQTPGQGLQFLFEYFSETQRNKGNFPGRFSGRQFSNSRSEMNVSTLELGDSALYLCASKGLANRGPAFFGPGTRLTVL.

CDR3 DNA: TGTGCCAGCAGTGCCGGGACCCACAGCACAGATACGCAGTATTTT. Translating gives CASSAGTHSTDTQYF. The genes are TRBV2 and TRBJ2-3; D tentatively fits TRBD1 or TRBD2 (5 bases each). Germline CDR1 SNHLY, CDR2 FYNNEI. This CDR3 region has 15 residues. V lost 4 bases, J lost 0 bases, and 11 bases lay in between.

V and J are TRBV6-2 or TRBV6-3 and TRBJ2-5; 12 positions agree with TRBD2. The V segment lost 6 bases and the J segment 4 bases; nucleotides outside the gene matches: 6. This CDR3 contains 15 residues. Germline V CDR1 and CDR2: MNHEY, SVGEGT. DNA for the CDR3: TGTGCCAGCAGCCTGGGACTAGCGGGCTTAGAGACCCAGTACTTC. This gives the protein CASSLGLAGLETQYF.

The genes are TRBV11-2 and TRBJ1-4; a possible D gene is TRBD1 (6 bases). Germline CDR1 SGHAT, CDR2 FQNNGV. V was clipped by 4 bases and J by 8 bases, with 17 bases between them. CDR3 size: 15 residues. CDR3 region: CASSSGAGSGEKLFF. The DNA of the CDR3 is TGTGCCAGCAGCTCAGGGGCCGGGTCAGGGGAAAAACTGTTTTTT.

The V gene is TRBV27, the J gene TRBJ2-7, with a possible D match to TRBD2 (6 bases). The CDR3 consists of 14 residues. Germline lookup yields CDR1 MNHEY and CDR2 SMNVEV (reference sequence). Between the trimmed V and J ends, which lost 1 base and 6 bases, there was a span of 13 bases. CDR3 in amino acids: CASSLLLASTEQYF. CDR3 nucleotides: TGTGCCAGCAGTTTATTGCTAGCGTCCACCGAGCAGTACTTC.

The chain is built from TRBV15 and TRBJ2-7, with D unclear. The V end lost 2 bases, the J end lost 3 bases, and 8 bases lay between the germline ends. The CDR3 consists of 13 residues. Looked up from germline, CDR1 is LNHNV and CDR2 is YYDKDF (reference sequence). The CDR3 coding sequence is TGTGCCACCAGCAGACGGCAGAACTACGAGCAGTACTTC. Protein product: CATSRRQNYEQYF.

V and J are TRBV2 and TRBJ1-2, with D possibly being TRBD1 (6 bases). The CDR3 contains 15 residues. Trimming cost V 3 bases and J 8 bases, with 19 bases left between them. Germline CDR1 SNHLY, CDR2 FYNNEI. CDR3 region: CASSDSKGQVVGYTF. The CDR3 DNA is TGTGCCAGCAGTGACTCGAAGGGACAAGTCGTGGGCTACACCTTC. Filled out from reference TRBV2 and TRBJ1-2, the complete variable domain reads EPEVTQTPSHQVTQMGQEVILRCVPISNHLYFYWYRQILGQKVEFLVSFYNNEISEKSEIFDDQFSVERPDGSNFTLKIRSTKLEDSAMYFCASSDSKGQVVGYTFGSGTRLTVV.

This chain links TRBV7-8 with TRBJ2-7; D remains ambiguous. CDR1 and CDR2 (germline): SGHVS, FQNEAQ. V dropped 5 bases and J dropped 4 bases, with 6 bases sitting between them. The CDR3 length is 11 residues. In DNA, the CDR3 is TGTGCCAGCAGCCCAAATTACGAGCAGTACTTC. This encodes CASSPNYEQYF. Looking up the rest from reference TRBV7-8 and TRBJ2-7 gives the full variable domain: GAGVSQSPRYKVAKRGQDVALRCDPISGHVSLFWYQQALGQGPEFLTYFQNEAQLDKSGLPSDRFFAERPEGSVSTLKIQRTQQEDSAVYLCASSPNYEQYFGPGTRLTVT.

The genes are TRBV3-1 (or the pseudogene TRBV3-2) and TRBJ2-7; the match to TRBD1 covers 7 bases. The CDR3 is 15 amino acids. Germline V gene data show CDR1 as LGHDT and CDR2 as YNNKEL (reference sequence). The J segment lost 6 bases and the V segment lost 4 bases, leaving 12 bases of the junction unmatched. CDR3 sequence: CASSPRQGVSTEQYF. CDR3 nucleotide sequence: TGTGCCAGCAGCCCGCGACAGGGCGTCTCGACCGAGCAGTACTTC.

The gene calls are TRBV30 and TRBJ2-3; 10 bases map to TRBD2. V gave up 4 bases and J gave up 9 bases; unmatched junction bases: 19. The germline gives CDR1 GTSNPN, CDR2 SVGIG (reference sequence). This CDR3 region has 17 residues. CDR3 sequence reads: CAWMTPGRLSGRETQYF. CDR3 nucleotide sequence: TGTGCCTGGATGACACCGGGACGACTAAGCGGGAGGGAGACGCAGTATTTT.